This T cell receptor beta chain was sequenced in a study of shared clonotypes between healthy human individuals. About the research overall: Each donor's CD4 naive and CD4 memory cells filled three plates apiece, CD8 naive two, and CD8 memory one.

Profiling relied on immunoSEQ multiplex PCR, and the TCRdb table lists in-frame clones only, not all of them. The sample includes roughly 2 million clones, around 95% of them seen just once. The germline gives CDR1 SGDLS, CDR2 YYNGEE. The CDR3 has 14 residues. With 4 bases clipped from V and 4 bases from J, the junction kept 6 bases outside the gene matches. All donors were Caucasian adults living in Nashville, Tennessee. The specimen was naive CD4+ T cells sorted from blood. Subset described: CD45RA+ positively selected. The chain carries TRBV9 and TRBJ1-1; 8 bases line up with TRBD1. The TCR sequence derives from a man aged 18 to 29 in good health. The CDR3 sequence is CASSPNRGGTEAFF. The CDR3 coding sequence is TGTGCCAGCAGCCCAAACAGGGGGGGCACTGAAGCTTTCTTT.